These 17 T cell receptor beta chains originate from one sample sequenced in a study of cytomegalovirus exposure and HLA in healthy donors. Clones were read by immunoSEQ multiplex PCR, and TCRdb kept only the in-frame ones, dropping some. The sample shows about 160,000 clones, under 90% of them seen only once. What was sequenced was PBMCs. The receptors come from a man aged 18 to 35 in good health and CMV-seropositive.

The chain joins TRBV27 to TRBJ2-7, with 10 bases matching TRBD1. The trim removed 4 bases at V and 2 bases at J, leaving 5 bases unmatched. The CDR3 length is 15 residues. The germline V gene has CDR1 MNHEY and CDR2 SMNVEV (reference sequence). As DNA, the CDR3 is TGTGCCAGCAGTTCGGGACAGGGGAAAACCTACGAGCAGTACTTC. This sequence encodes CASSSGQGKTYEQYF.

The CDR3 DNA sequence: TGTGCCATCAGTGAGAGGAGGTTCGGTCAGCCCCAGCATTTT. Protein product: CAISERRFGQPQHF. The rearrangement joins TRBV10-3 to TRBJ1-5, with D unresolved. The CDR3 totals 14 residues. CDR1 is ENHRY, CDR2 SYGVKD, per germline. Trimming shortened V by 2 bases and J by 6 bases, and 11 bases separated the two germline ends.

In nucleotides, the CDR3 is TGCGCCAGCAGCCAAGGGAGCGGGAGGAACAATGAGCAGTTCTTC. Translated, it gives CASSQGSGRNNEQFF. The chain is built from TRBV4-1 and TRBJ2-1, with 9 bases fitting TRBD2. Germline loops: CDR1 MGHRA, CDR2 YSYEKL. CDR3 length: 15 residues. J gave up 5 bases and V 1 base, and 3 bases lay outside the gene matches.

This clone was recorded only once. This chain uses TRBV29-1 with TRBJ2-7; D is possibly TRBD1 (5 bases). The CDR3 extends over 14 amino acids. The V end lost 2 bases, the J end lost 4 bases, and 15 bases lay between the germline ends. Germline-derived CDR1 and CDR2 are SQVTM and ANQGSEA. CDR3 loop: CSVEIPGKGYEQYF. Here the CDR3 DNA reads TGCAGCGTTGAAATCCCAGGGAAGGGATACGAGCAGTACTTC.

The genes are TRBV18 and TRBJ1-1; D gene uncertain. The CDR3 sequence is 13 residues long. The V gene lost 3 bases and the J gene lost 8 bases, with 13 bases spanning the gap. Per germline, CDR1 KGHSH and CDR2 LQKENI. The CDR3 region has the DNA TGTGCCAGCTCACCTACCGAGGGTACCGAAGCTTTCTTT. Encoded protein: CASSPTEGTEAFF. Drawing the rest from reference TRBV18 and TRBJ1-1, the complete variable domain is NAGVMQNPRHLVRRRGQEARLRCSPMKGHSHVYWYRQLPEEGLKFMVYLQKENIIDESGMPKERFSAEFPKEGPSILRIQQVVRGDSAAYFCASSPTEGTEAFFGQGTRLTVV.

The J gene is TRBJ2-7, the V gene TRBV6-1; 7 bases match TRBD2. The CDR3 runs 14 residues. Germline-derived CDR1 and CDR2 are MNHNS and SASEGT. Trimming cost V 3 bases and J 5 bases; bases outside gene matches: 7. In DNA form, the CDR3 reads TGTGCCAGCAGTGATCTCGGGAGGATCAACGAGCAGTACTTC. Amino acids: CASSDLGRINEQYF.

The CDR3 bases are TGTGCCAGCTCGGGACAGGGTGCCCTTTTCTACGAGCAGTACTTC. Translation: CASSGQGALFYEQYF. This chain joins TRBV6-1 and TRBJ2-7; 9 bases agree with TRBD1. CDR1 is MNHNS and CDR2 is SASEGT in the germline V gene. V trimming: 8 bases; J trimming: 3 bases; junction bases outside the gene matches: 11. The CDR3 is 15 amino acids.

The chain couples TRBV6-1 to TRBJ1-5; D is possibly TRBD1 (5 bases). CDR1 and CDR2 (germline): MNHNS, SASEGT. CDR3 length equals 14 residues. The V end was cut by 6 bases, the J end by 0 bases, with 9 bases between. Written as DNA, the CDR3 is TGTGCCAGCAGCCCCGGGGGTAGCAATCAGCCCCAGCATTTT. Translation gives CASSPGGSNQPQHF.

The table lists this clone with many counts. The chain carries TRBV2 and TRBJ2-7, with D possibly matching TRBD1 (6 bases). This CDR3 is 11 amino acids long. In germline, CDR1 is SNHLY, CDR2 FYNNEI. With 6 bases removed from V and 3 bases from J, the gap between germline ends came to 6 bases. Written as DNA, the CDR3 is TGTGCCAGCAGCAGGGGCTACGAGCAGTACTTC. It translates to CASSRGYEQYF.

The chain combines TRBV6-5 with TRBJ2-7; D might be TRBD1 (6 bases). The germline V and J ends were trimmed by 0 bases and 5 bases, with 11 bases remaining between them. The CDR3 is 14 amino acids. Germline values: CDR1 MNHEY, CDR2 SVGAGI. CDR3: CASSYSGQRHEQYF. The CDR3 DNA sequence: TGTGCCAGCAGTTACTCGGGACAACGCCACGAGCAGTACTTC.

This chain uses TRBV6-6 with TRBJ2-7; 11 bases map to TRBD1. CDR1 and CDR2 (germline): MNHNY, SVGAGI (reference sequence). With V trimmed by 7 bases and J by 6 bases, 8 bases remained unmatched. The CDR3 is 14 residues long. CDR3 residues: CASNLSDRGPEQYF. The CDR3 coding sequence is TGTGCCAGCAACCTCTCGGACAGGGGGCCCGAGCAGTACTTC.

The chain couples TRBV6-1 to TRBJ1-5; possible D gene TRBD1, 6 bases. Germline assignment: CDR1 MNHNS and CDR2 SASEGT. Deletions cut 9 bases from V and 3 bases from J, with 12 bases between. CDR3 length: 13 amino acids. The CDR3, as DNA: TGTGCCAGTAGGGACATCTACAATCAGCCCCAGCATTTT. Its translation: CASRDIYNQPQHF.

This chain links TRBV4-1 with TRBJ1-5; D possibly corresponds to TRBD1 (5 bases). The V and J ends lost 0 bases and 4 bases respectively, with 16 bases between them. Germline CDR1 reads MGHRA; CDR2 reads YSYEKL. The CDR3 spans 17 residues. The CDR3 sequence is CASSQDSRVYRNQPQHF. The CDR3 nucleotides are TGCGCCAGCAGCCAAGATTCCAGGGTTTATAGAAATCAGCCCCAGCATTTT.

This clone has just a few counts. V is TRBV18 and J is TRBJ1-2, with no clear D. Trimming took off 1 base at V and 3 bases at J, with 9 bases between the two ends. The CDR3 extends over 14 amino acids. Germline V gene data show CDR1 as KGHSH and CDR2 as LQKENI. The CDR3 DNA reads TGTGCCAGCTCACCACTCGGTAGAGACTATGGCTACACCTTC. Translating gives CASSPLGRDYGYTF.

V gene TRBV19 combines with J gene TRBJ2-7, with 10 bases that match TRBD1. V was pared by 4 bases and J by 7 bases, with 7 bases of the junction left unmatched. The CDR3 extends over 14 amino acids. Germline CDR1 is LNHDA and CDR2 is SQIVND (reference sequence). The CDR3 nucleotides are TGTGCCAGTAGTAGTGACAGGGGGCTGGGGGAGCAGTACTTC. Translation: CASSSDRGLGEQYF.

The chain joins TRBV6-5 to TRBJ2-7, with 9 bases matching TRBD2. This CDR3 spans 15 amino acids. Trimming removed 0 bases from V and 3 bases from J; junction bases left unmatched: 3. Germline V gives CDR1 MNHEY, CDR2 SVGAGI. CDR3 sequence: CASSYSSSGNYEQYF. CDR3 nucleotide sequence: TGTGCCAGCAGTTACTCGTCTAGCGGGAACTACGAGCAGTACTTC.

The chain recombines TRBV7-2 with TRBJ1-3; 7 bases agree with TRBD1. Germline V CDR1 and CDR2: SGHTA, FQGNSA. Trimming at V came to 3 bases and at J to 4 bases, leaving 3 bases not matched to a gene. There are 14 residues in the CDR3. DNA of the CDR3: TGTGCCAGCAGCTTGGACAGGAAGGGAAACACCATATATTTT. It codes for CASSLDRKGNTIYF.